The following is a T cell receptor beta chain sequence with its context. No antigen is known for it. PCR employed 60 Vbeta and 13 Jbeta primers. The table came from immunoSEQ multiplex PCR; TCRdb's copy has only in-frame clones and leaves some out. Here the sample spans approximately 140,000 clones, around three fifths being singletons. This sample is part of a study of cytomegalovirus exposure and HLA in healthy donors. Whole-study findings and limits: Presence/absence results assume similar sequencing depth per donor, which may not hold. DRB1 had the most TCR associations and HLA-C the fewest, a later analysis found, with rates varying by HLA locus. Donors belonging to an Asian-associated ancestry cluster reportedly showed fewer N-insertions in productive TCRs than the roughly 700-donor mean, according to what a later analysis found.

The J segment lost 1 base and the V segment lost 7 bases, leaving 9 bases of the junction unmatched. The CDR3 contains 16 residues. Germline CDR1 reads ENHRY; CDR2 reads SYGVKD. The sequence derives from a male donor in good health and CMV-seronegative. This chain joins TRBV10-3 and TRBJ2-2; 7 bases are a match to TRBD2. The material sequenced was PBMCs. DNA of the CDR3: TGTGCCATCACCACCAGCGGGGCAAAGAACACCGGGGAGCTGTTTTTT. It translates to CAITTSGAKNTGELFF.